The next 27 T cell receptor beta chains were all read from a single sample in a study of T cell responses to AZD1222 COVID-19 vaccine. Using immunoSEQ multiplex PCR, the repertoire was profiled, and TCRdb retains in-frame clones only, with some absent. The table records 75,000 to 90,000 clones, approximately 78% of them present only once. The sequencing here drew on peripheral blood, taken on day 0 of AZD1222 vaccination. The receptors stem from an adult in good health.

The chain carries TRBV5-6 and TRBJ2-7; TRBD1 aligns across 7 bases. CDR3 length: 13 residues. The germline V gene encodes CDR1 SGHDT and CDR2 YYEEEE. The V segment lost 2 bases and the J segment 5 bases; nucleotides outside the gene matches: 4. The CDR3 is CASSLWTGHEQYF. CDR3 nucleotides: TGTGCCAGCAGCTTATGGACAGGACACGAGCAGTACTTC.

V is TRBV19 and J is TRBJ2-2, with a possible D match to TRBD2 (5 bases). The V end lost 4 bases, the J end lost 2 bases, and 11 bases lay between the germline ends. The CDR3 sequence is 15 residues long. Per germline, CDR1 LNHDA and CDR2 SQIVND (reference sequence). CDR3 sequence reads: CASSKIGDNTGELFF. CDR3 in DNA: TGTGCCAGTAGTAAGATCGGGGATAACACCGGGGAGCTGTTTTTT.

This clone was found a few times. The CDR3 loop is CASSQEGGLAAEQYF. CDR3 nucleotide sequence: TGTGCCAGCAGCCAAGAGGGGGGACTAGCGGCCGAGCAGTACTTC. This chain uses TRBV4-2 with TRBJ2-7; 11 nucleotides match TRBD2. There are 15 residues in the CDR3. CDR1 LGHNA and CDR2 YNFKEQ come from the germline V gene. V gave up 0 bases and J gave up 6 bases; unmatched junction bases: 4.

This rearrangement joins TRBV5-1 to TRBJ1-6, with 8 positions matching TRBD1. With V trimmed by 7 bases and J by 14 bases, 17 bases remained unmatched. The germline CDR1 and CDR2 sequences are SGHRS and YFSETQ. The CDR3 covers 15 residues. The CDR3 loop is CASRRLDRDPSSLHF. In nucleotides, the CDR3 is TGCGCCAGCCGGCGCTTGGACAGGGATCCCTCATCCCTCCACTTT.

This chain connects TRBV5-5 to TRBJ2-7, with no clear D. This CDR3 is 12 amino acids long. Germline V gives CDR1 SGHKS, CDR2 YYEKEE (reference sequence). Trimming removed 4 bases from V and 2 bases from J, with 7 bases in between. CDR3 sequence: CASSPQAYEQYF. DNA of the CDR3: TGTGCCAGCAGCCCTCAAGCCTACGAGCAGTACTTC.

The chain links TRBV5-1 to TRBJ2-2; D remains ambiguous. The CDR3 loop spans 15 amino acids. V shed 0 bases and J shed 3 bases, with 9 bases lying between them. Germline V CDR1 and CDR2: SGHRS, YFSETQ. The CDR3 DNA reads as TGCGCCAGCAGCTTGGAGGGTCACTACACCGGGGAGCTGTTTTTT. It codes for CASSLEGHYTGELFF.

This sequence joins TRBV4-1 and TRBJ2-1, with TRBD2 matching over 9 bases. The CDR3 length is 16 residues. Germline V gene data show CDR1 as MGHRA and CDR2 as YSYEKL. Germline trimming cut 0 bases from V and 10 bases from J; bases unmatched to any gene: 10. This CDR3 reads CASSQDRSGSLREQFF. CDR3 nucleotides: TGCGCCAGCAGCCAAGATCGTAGCGGGAGTCTAAGGGAGCAGTTCTTC.

V gene TRBV7-2 combines with J gene TRBJ2-3, with 9 nucleotides matching TRBD2. CDR3 length: 19 amino acids. Per germline, CDR1 SGHTA and CDR2 FQGNSA. Germline trimming cut 5 bases from V and 3 bases from J; bases unmatched to any gene: 18. In nucleotides, the CDR3 is TGTGCCAGCAGCCAAAAGCCTCAACGGACAGCGGGAGGTACAGATACGCAGTATTTT. Translating it yields CASSQKPQRTAGGTDTQYF.

The rearrangement joins TRBV12-3 or TRBV12-4 to TRBJ1-1, with 8 bases fitting TRBD1. This CDR3 is built from 13 residues. Unmatched junction bases numbered 11, after V lost 6 bases and J lost 11 bases. In DNA, the CDR3 is TGTGCCAGCAGAAAACAGGGGGGGGATTTCGCTTTCTTT. Its protein product is CASRKQGGDFAFF.

CDR3 in amino acids: CASMASGATGELFF. As DNA, the CDR3 is TGTGCCAGCATGGCTAGCGGGGCCACCGGGGAGCTGTTTTTT. The V and J genes are TRBV3-1 (or the pseudogene TRBV3-2) and TRBJ2-2, with 9 positions matching TRBD2. With 7 bases clipped from V and 4 bases from J, the junction kept 4 bases outside the gene matches. CDR3 length equals 14 residues. Per the germline V gene, CDR1 is LGHDT and CDR2 is YNNKEL (reference sequence).

This clone was recorded a few times. The V and J genes are TRBV13 and TRBJ2-5, with D possibly matching TRBD2 (6 bases). V lost 0 bases, J lost 2 bases, and 7 bases lay in between. Germline V gives CDR1 PRHDT, CDR2 FYEKMQ (reference sequence). CDR3 length equals 14 residues. CDR3 sequence reads: CASSLGRGQETQYF. The CDR3 DNA is TGTGCCAGCAGCTTAGGCCGGGGGCAAGAGACCCAGTACTTC.

This chain joins TRBV7-2 and TRBJ2-3; the D gene could be TRBD1 or TRBD2 (6 bases each). The length of the CDR3 is 13 residues. V was pared by 6 bases and J by 8 bases, with 15 bases between. Germline V gives CDR1 SGHTA, CDR2 FQGNSA. CDR3: CASSQGGQVTQYF. The DNA of the CDR3 is TGTGCCAGCAGTCAAGGGGGGCAGGTTACGCAGTATTTT.

The J gene is TRBJ1-5, the V gene TRBV4-2; D is unclear. Trimming removed 0 bases at V and 7 bases at J, with 16 bases between. The germline V gene has CDR1 LGHNA and CDR2 YNFKEQ. The CDR3 length is 16 residues. The CDR3: CASSQDSRSGVQPQHF. The CDR3, as DNA: TGTGCCAGCAGCCAAGATAGCAGGTCCGGGGTACAGCCCCAGCATTTT.

The CDR3 sequence is CASSPVASGTGELFF. The CDR3 DNA reads TGCGCCAGCAGCCCCGTTGCTAGTGGCACCGGGGAGCTGTTTTTT. The genes are TRBV5-1 and TRBJ2-2; no definite D call. CDR1 is SGHRS, CDR2 YFSETQ, per germline. The CDR3 sequence is 15 residues long. Trimming took 4 bases from V and 4 from J, leaving 14 bases between them.

The chain has TRBV5-1 and TRBJ2-7; D unclear. This CDR3 is built from 13 residues. Trimming shortened V by 4 bases and J by 0 bases, and 8 bases separated the two germline ends. CDR1 and CDR2 (germline): SGHRS, YFSETQ. Here the CDR3 reads CASSADHSYEQYF. Here the CDR3 DNA reads TGCGCCAGCAGCGCGGACCACTCCTACGAGCAGTACTTC.

The rearrangement links TRBV14 to TRBJ2-5, with D tentatively TRBD2 (5 bases). Trimming left V 4 bases short and J 5 bases short, with 11 bases between. Per the germline V gene, CDR1 is SGHDN and CDR2 is FVKESK. This CDR3 comprises 13 residues. The CDR3 nucleotides are TGTGCCAGCAGCCTTCAGTCGGGGGAGACCCAGTACTTC. It is translated as CASSLQSGETQYF.

The gene calls are TRBV5-1 and TRBJ1-4; D gene uncertain. There are 16 residues in the CDR3. V was shortened by 3 bases and J by 0 bases, with 12 bases between the two germline ends. Germline CDR1 and CDR2: SGHRS and YFSETQ. CDR3 in amino acids: CASSYTGAATNEKLFF. The CDR3 DNA reads as TGCGCCAGCAGCTACACCGGTGCGGCAACTAATGAAAAACTGTTTTTT.

The chain uses TRBV28 and TRBJ2-7, with D possibly being TRBD2 (5 bases). Trimming shortened V by 3 bases and J by 3 bases, and 15 bases separated the two germline ends. The length of the CDR3 is 15 residues. Germline CDR1 is MDHEN and CDR2 is SYDVKM. In DNA form, the CDR3 reads TGTGCCAGCAGTTTGGGTTTAGCGACCCACTACGAGCAGTACTTC. Protein sequence: CASSLGLATHYEQYF.

J is TRBJ1-5 and V is TRBV2, with 7 bases identical to TRBD1. The CDR3 loop spans 15 amino acids. Per germline, CDR1 SNHLY and CDR2 FYNNEI. With 6 bases clipped from V and 0 bases from J, the junction kept 5 bases outside the gene matches. CDR3 sequence reads: CASSSTGSSNQPQHF. The CDR3 bases are TGTGCCAGCAGCTCGACAGGGAGTAGCAATCAGCCCCAGCATTTT.

The genes are TRBV6-5 and TRBJ2-2; a possible D gene is TRBD1 (6 bases). The germline gives CDR1 MNHEY, CDR2 SVGAGI. Trimming left V 6 bases short and J 6 bases short, with 14 bases between. The CDR3 covers 14 residues. CDR3 loop: CASRDRSSSGELFF. The CDR3 bases are TGTGCCAGCAGAGACAGGTCCTCTTCCGGGGAGCTGTTTTTT.

In DNA form, the CDR3 reads TGTGCCAGCAGTTTCGATCAGGGTGGCTACACCTTC. The encoded protein is CASSFDQGGYTF. The chain uses TRBV12-3 or TRBV12-4 and TRBJ1-2, with D possibly matching TRBD1 (5 bases). V lost 3 bases to trimming and J lost 7 bases, with 9 bases between them. This CDR3 is built from 12 residues.

The chain combines TRBV28 with TRBJ2-1; 8 bases match TRBD2. CDR1 is MDHEN, CDR2 SYDVKM, per germline. With V trimmed by 3 bases and J by 6 bases, 4 bases remained unmatched. This CDR3 region has 14 residues. The CDR3 DNA follows: TGTGCCAGCAGTTTGCCGGGAGGGACCAATGAGCAGTTCTTC. It codes for CASSLPGGTNEQFF.

The J gene is TRBJ1-5, the V gene TRBV4-2; maybe TRBD1 (5 bases). The V end lost 1 base, the J end lost 5 bases, and 15 bases lay between the germline ends. The CDR3 runs to 16 residues. The germline CDR1 and CDR2 sequences are LGHNA and YNFKEQ. This CDR3 is CASSQGDWGGDQPQHF. As DNA, the CDR3 is TGTGCCAGCAGCCAAGGTGATTGGGGGGGTGATCAGCCCCAGCATTTT.

This chain uses TRBV6-5 with TRBJ2-7; 10 nucleotides match TRBD1. V dropped 6 bases and J dropped 2; count of bases not matched to a gene: 4. The CDR3 spans 14 residues. Germline CDR1 reads MNHEY; CDR2 reads SVGAGI. The CDR3 loop is CASRYGQGAYEQYF. For the CDR3, the DNA is TGTGCCAGCAGGTACGGACAGGGGGCCTACGAGCAGTACTTC.

This clone was detected only a few times. The chain couples TRBV24-1 to TRBJ2-3; perhaps D is TRBD1 or TRBD2 (5 bases each). Germline CDR1 reads KGHDR; CDR2 reads SFDVKD. The V end was cut by 3 bases, the J end by 2 bases, with 14 bases between. The CDR3 length is 16 residues. As DNA, the CDR3 is TGTGCCACCAGTGATGAGGGACGAGCGGCCACAGATACGCAGTATTTT. Protein product: CATSDEGRAATDTQYF.

The gene calls are TRBV29-1 and TRBJ1-2; no clear D. Germline V CDR1 and CDR2: SQVTM, ANQGSEA. The CDR3 contains 11 residues. The ends were cut back, 6 bases at V and 5 bases at J, with 10 bases in the middle. CDR3 sequence: CSVADWYGYTF. CDR3 DNA: TGCAGCGTCGCTGACTGGTATGGCTACACCTTC. The full variable domain, completed using reference TRBV29-1 and TRBJ1-2, is SAVISQKPSRDICQRGTSLTIQCQVDSQVTMMFWYRQQPGQSLTLIATANQGSEATYESGFVIDKFPISRPNLTFSTLTVSNMSPEDSSIYLCSVADWYGYTFGSGTRLTVV.

J is TRBJ1-1 and V is TRBV3-1 (or the pseudogene TRBV3-2), with 10 nucleotides matching TRBD1. CDR3 size: 15 residues. The ends lost 4 bases at V and 2 bases at J; junction bases unmatched: 4. The germline CDR1 and CDR2 sequences are LGHDT and YNNKEL (reference sequence). The CDR3 bases are TGTGCCAGCAGCCCGCGGACAGGGGGTAACACTGAAGCTTTCTTT. It codes for CASSPRTGGNTEAFF.